This T cell receptor beta chain was sequenced in a study of siplizumab effects on memory and regulatory T cells. From germline, CDR1 is GTSNPN and CDR2 SVGIG (reference sequence). CDR3 size: 14 residues. With V trimmed by 3 bases and J by 7 bases, 10 bases remained unmatched. Clones were read by immunoSEQ multiplex PCR, and TCRdb kept only the in-frame ones, dropping some. The top ten clones hold roughly 0.59% of a sample with 99,000 or so clones, 93% of them seen once. This receptor was identified in a human donor in good health. The J gene is TRBJ1-1, the V gene TRBV30; 8 bases are shared with TRBD1. The sample taken for sequencing was Tregs sorted from blood. The CDR3 bases are TGTGCCTGGAGAGGACAGGGAGGGTACTTTGAAGCTTTCTTT. Translating it yields CAWRGQGGYFEAFF.